The sequence of this T cell receptor (beta chain) was determined in a study of cytomegalovirus exposure and HLA in healthy donors. PCR amplification relied on 60 Vbeta primers (plus 13 Jbeta primers). Sequencing used immunoSEQ multiplex PCR; TCRdb keeps in-frame clones, though not all of them. The data hold tens of thousands of clones, with about 73% observed a single time. Germline trimming cut 1 base from V and 4 bases from J; bases unmatched to any gene: 9. This CDR3 spans 17 amino acids. Germline assignment: CDR1 SGHTA and CDR2 FQGNSA. Sequenced: PBMCs. This chain links TRBV7-2 with TRBJ2-5, with TRBD2 matching 10 bases. The clonotype comes from a man in his forties in good health and CMV-seronegative. The CDR3, as DNA: TGTGCCAGCAGCTTAGTTCTAGCGGGAGTCGGGATAGAGACCCAGTACTTC. Residues: CASSLVLAGVGIETQYF.